This is a list of T cell receptor beta chains from one sample in a study of identifying expanded T cells in peripheral blood. Repertoires were generated with immunoSEQ multiplex PCR, while TCRdb's copy carries only in-frame clones and drops some. The sample yields 65,000 to 95,000 clones, roughly 90% seen once. Specimen: blood. These receptors all come from a person aged 18 to 75 in good health. Each CDR3 is given without its conserved first and last residue.

TRBV5-1	TRBJ1-3	ASSLVGSIGGNTIY
TRBV2	TRBJ1-2	ASNQLDTGLRGYT
TRBV19	TRBJ2-7	ASSTSPGTSGRPYEQY
TRBV19	TRBJ2-7	ASSIARAYEQY
TRBV7-7	TRBJ2-3	ASSKSGGRTDTQY
TRBV19	TRBJ1-1	ASRKRDKGGMNTEAF
TRBV18	TRBJ2-5	ASSMQGTGETQY
TRBV19	TRBJ1-1	ASSLWTGGRGEAF
TRBV5-1	TRBJ2-5	ASSLLGGFQETQY
TRBV7-8	TRBJ1-4	ASSRAGAQINEKLF
TRBV9	TRBJ2-7	ASSPGTSYEQY
TRBV7-3	TRBJ1-6	ASSAAGTGYSPLH
TRBV19	TRBJ1-5	ASSAEQGRGQPQH
TRBV30	TRBJ1-1	AWSVKSETF
TRBV7-9	TRBJ1-4	ASSLRQGNEKLF
TRBV19	TRBJ2-7	ASSIVGDGKYEQY